These T cell receptor beta chains were read from a single sample in a study of cytomegalovirus exposure and HLA in healthy donors. Produced via immunoSEQ multiplex PCR; TCRdb's table is partial and in-frame only. This sample has 130,000 or so clones, with roughly 79% found just once. The sequenced material came from PBMCs. All receptors come from a male donor in good health and CMV-seronegative. The CDR3 runs from the conserved cysteine through the conserved F or W. Each record gives: CDR3 protein, CDR3 DNA, V gene, J gene, clone size, D gene. A D gene is named only where the DNA matches it firmly. Size is omitted from some rows. Given values are once, few, many or a class for expanded clones.

CDR3: CASSDAGNEKLFF; DNA: TGTGCCAGCAGCGACGCCGGTAATGAAAAACTGTTTTTT; V: TRBV9; J: TRBJ1-4; size: -; D: -
CDR3: CASSYPGQNMNTEAFF; DNA: TGTGCCAGCAGTTACCCGGGACAGAACATGAACACTGAAGCTTTCTTT; V: TRBV6-7; J: TRBJ1-1; size: -; D: TRBD1
CDR3: CASSYSQGLDGNTIYF; DNA: TGTGCCAGCAGTTACTCACAGGGGTTAGATGGAAACACCATATATTTT; V: TRBV6-6; J: TRBJ1-3; size: few; D: TRBD1
CDR3: CASSYSGQGEKLFF; DNA: TGTGCCAGCAGTTACTCGGGGCAGGGTGAAAAACTGTTTTTT; V: TRBV6-5; J: TRBJ1-4; size: -; D: -
CDR3: CASRSGTTYEQYF; DNA: TGTGCCAGCAGGTCGGGGACAACCTACGAGCAGTACTTC; V: TRBV7-9; J: TRBJ2-7; size: -; D: -
CDR3: CASSQDARGGSGNTIYF; DNA: TGCGCCAGCAGCCAAGACGCACGGGGGGGCTCTGGAAACACCATATATTTT; V: TRBV4-3; J: TRBJ1-3; size: -; D: -
CDR3: CASSLGLSADTQYF; DNA: TGCGCCAGCAGCTTGGGCTTGAGCGCAGATACGCAGTATTTT; V: TRBV5-1; J: TRBJ2-3; size: -; D: -
CDR3: CAWSAPGTVRNSPLHF; DNA: TGTGCCTGGAGTGCACCCGGGACAGTGCGTAATTCACCCCTCCACTTT; V: TRBV30; J: TRBJ1-6; size: -; D: TRBD1
CDR3: CASSLGRTASNQPQHF; DNA: TGTGCCAGCAGCTTAGGTCGGACAGCTAGCAATCAGCCCCAGCATTTT; V: TRBV13; J: TRBJ1-5; size: -; D: -
CDR3: CASSESPDISGNTIYF; DNA: TGTGCCAGCAGTGAATCTCCGGACATCTCTGGAAACACCATATATTTT; V: TRBV6-1; J: TRBJ1-3; size: -; D: -
CDR3: CASISPWTGEGNEQFF; DNA: TGTGCCAGCATCTCGCCCTGGACAGGGGAAGGTAATGAGCAGTTCTTC; V: TRBV11-2; J: TRBJ2-1; size: -; D: TRBD1
CDR3: CASGLSDSPLHF; DNA: TGCGCCAGCGGCCTCAGTGATTCACCCCTCCACTTT; V: TRBV10-2; J: TRBJ1-6; size: few; D: -
CDR3: CASSVTGASSGNTIYF; DNA: TGTGCCAGCAGTGTAACAGGGGCGAGCTCTGGAAACACCATATATTTT; V: TRBV6-1; J: TRBJ1-3; size: -; D: TRBD1
CDR3: CASSTSRGIGETQYF; DNA: TGTGCCAGCAGCACAAGTCGGGGAATAGGGGAGACCCAGTACTTC; V: TRBV7-2; J: TRBJ2-5; size: -; D: -
CDR3: CATAYQETQYF; DNA: TGTGCCACCGCGTACCAAGAGACCCAGTACTTC; V: TRBV18; J: TRBJ2-5; size: -; D: -
CDR3: CATNMPGLAQETQYF; DNA: TGTGCCACCAATATGCCGGGACTAGCCCAAGAGACCCAGTACTTC; V: TRBV15; J: TRBJ2-5; size: -; D: TRBD2
CDR3: CASSSTFGTREGQPQHF; DNA: TGTGCCAGCAGCTCCACCTTCGGGACACGCGAAGGTCAGCCCCAGCATTTT; V: TRBV7-2; J: TRBJ1-5; size: -; D: -
CDR3: CASSLAESSYEQYF; DNA: TGTGCCAGCAGCTTGGCCGAGTCTTCCTACGAGCAGTACTTC; V: TRBV5-6; J: TRBJ2-7; size: few; D: -
CDR3: CASSPFGTTAYEQYF; DNA: TGTGCCAGCTCCCCATTTGGGACTACCGCCTACGAGCAGTACTTC; V: TRBV9; J: TRBJ2-7; size: -; D: TRBD2
CDR3: CASSLAQGFGKLFF; DNA: TGCGCCAGCAGCTTGGCGCAGGGGTTTGGAAAACTGTTTTTT; V: TRBV5-1; J: TRBJ1-4; size: few; D: -
CDR3: CASSQERRWDTEAFF; DNA: TGCGCCAGCAGCCAAGAGCGGCGATGGGACACTGAAGCTTTCTTT; V: TRBV4-3; J: TRBJ1-1; size: -; D: -
CDR3: CASVPTGLGYGYTF; DNA: TGTGCCAGTGTTCCTACAGGGTTGGGCTATGGCTACACCTTC; V: TRBV19; J: TRBJ1-2; size: -; D: -
CDR3: CAWTPSRGQETQYF; DNA: TGTGCCTGGACCCCATCCAGGGGGCAAGAGACCCAGTACTTC; V: TRBV30; J: TRBJ2-5; size: -; D: TRBD1
CDR3: CAWRFDSSYNSPLHF; DNA: TGTGCCTGGAGGTTCGACAGCTCCTATAATTCACCCCTCCACTTT; V: TRBV30; J: TRBJ1-6; size: once; D: -
CDR3: CASRDSRRNIQYF; DNA: TGCGCCAGCAGGGACAGCAGAAGAAACATTCAGTACTTC; V: TRBV10-1; J: TRBJ2-4; size: -; D: -
CDR3: CASSQPPGTSGGLEETQYF; DNA: TGCGCCAGCAGCCAACCTCCCGGGACTAGCGGGGGCCTAGAAGAGACCCAGTACTTC; V: TRBV4-1; J: TRBJ2-5; size: -; D: TRBD2
CDR3: CSARVPSTQYF; DNA: TGCAGTGCTAGAGTCCCGTCCACCCAGTACTTC; V: TRBV20-1; J: TRBJ2-5; size: -; D: -
CDR3: CASSLIQGNTEAFF; DNA: TGCGCCAGCAGCTTGATACAGGGGAACACTGAAGCTTTCTTT; V: TRBV5-1; J: TRBJ1-1; size: -; D: -
CDR3: CASGLWQVGNQPQHF; DNA: TGTGCTAGTGGTTTGTGGCAGGTAGGAAATCAGCCCCAGCATTTT; V: TRBV12-5; J: TRBJ1-5; size: -; D: -
CDR3: CASSQSTHSSPLHF; DNA: TGTGCCAGCAGCCAAAGTACACACAGCTCACCCCTCCACTTT; V: TRBV14; J: TRBJ1-6; size: -; D: -
CDR3: CASSLQTGLSSPLHF; DNA: TGTGCCAGCAGTCTACAAACAGGGTTGAGTTCACCCCTCCACTTT; V: TRBV27; J: TRBJ1-6; size: -; D: -
CDR3: CASSLKTLYTEAFF; DNA: TGTGCCAGCAGCTTAAAGACACTTTACACTGAAGCTTTCTTT; V: TRBV7-2; J: TRBJ1-1; size: -; D: -
CDR3: CASSSSGTRPLF; DNA: TGTGCCAGCAGTTCCAGTGGGACAAGGCCCCTTTTT; V: TRBV27; J: TRBJ2-3; size: -; D: -
CDR3: CASSLPRQGAGGELFF; DNA: TGTGCCAGCAGTTTACCCAGACAGGGGGCAGGCGGGGAGCTGTTTTTT; V: TRBV27; J: TRBJ2-2; size: -; D: TRBD1
CDR3: CASSQDLGKLEQYF; DNA: TGCGCCAGCAGCCAAGATCTTGGTAAACTCGAGCAGTACTTC; V: TRBV4-3; J: TRBJ2-7; size: -; D: -
CDR3: CASSSTDRGLARGQPQHF; DNA: TGTGCCAGCAGCTCTACGGACAGGGGCTTAGCGCGTGGTCAGCCCCAGCATTTT; V: TRBV7-9; J: TRBJ1-5; size: -; D: TRBD1
CDR3: CASSLGGESNQPQHF; DNA: TGTGCCAGCAGCCTGGGAGGGGAAAGCAATCAGCCCCAGCATTTT; V: TRBV21-1; J: TRBJ1-5; size: -; D: -
CDR3: CASSLDRTLYGYTF; DNA: TGTGCCAGCAGCTTGGACAGGACCCTCTATGGCTACACCTTC; V: TRBV7-3; J: TRBJ1-2; size: -; D: TRBD1
CDR3: CASSITGRGTEAFF; DNA: TGTGCCAGTAGTATAACAGGGAGGGGCACTGAAGCTTTCTTT; V: TRBV19; J: TRBJ1-1; size: -; D: -
CDR3: CASSEELGQANQPQHF; DNA: TGTGCCAGCAGTGAAGAGTTGGGACAGGCCAATCAGCCCCAGCATTTT; V: TRBV6-1; J: TRBJ1-5; size: many; D: TRBD1
CDR3: CASSLKSGEGHNEQFF; DNA: TGTGCCAGCAGCTTAAAGTCAGGGGAAGGCCACAATGAGCAGTTCTTC; V: TRBV7-3; J: TRBJ2-1; size: -; D: -
CDR3: CASSSRGRWYGYTF; DNA: TGTGCCAGCAGCTCCAGGGGGAGGTGGTATGGCTACACCTTC; V: TRBV11-2; J: TRBJ1-2; size: -; D: TRBD1
CDR3: CATGTDGNTIYF; DNA: TGTGCCACCGGGACAGATGGAAACACCATATATTTT; V: TRBV10-3; J: TRBJ1-3; size: -; D: TRBD1
CDR3: CASRKGGGRDEQFF; DNA: TGTGCCAGCAGAAAGGGGGGTGGGAGGGATGAGCAGTTCTTC; V: TRBV2; J: TRBJ2-1; size: -; D: -
CDR3: CASSHKLAGDNEQFF; DNA: TGCGCCAGCAGCCACAAACTAGCGGGGGACAATGAGCAGTTCTTC; V: TRBV4-3; J: TRBJ2-1; size: -; D: TRBD2
CDR3: CASSGETTDTQYF; DNA: TGTGCCAGCAGTGGGGAGACGACAGATACGCAGTATTTT; V: TRBV2; J: TRBJ2-3; size: -; D: -
CDR3: CASSAGQRGEKLFF; DNA: TGTGCCAGCAGCGCGGGACAGCGGGGGGAAAAACTGTTTTTT; V: TRBV6-5; J: TRBJ1-4; size: -; D: TRBD1
CDR3: CASSLKVLAGTDTQYF; DNA: TGCGCCAGCAGCCTCAAGGTGCTAGCGGGGACAGATACGCAGTATTTT; V: TRBV5-1; J: TRBJ2-3; size: -; D: TRBD2
CDR3: CASNHRVGANTGELFF; DNA: TGTGCCAGCAACCACAGGGTGGGTGCGAACACCGGGGAGCTGTTTTTT; V: TRBV6-6; J: TRBJ2-2; size: -; D: -
CDR3: CASSLGAGGLAGSTGELFF; DNA: TGCGCCAGCAGCTTGGGGGCCGGGGGACTAGCGGGTTCAACCGGGGAGCTGTTTTTT; V: TRBV5-1; J: TRBJ2-2; size: -; D: TRBD2
CDR3: CASGGQGTWDGYTF; DNA: TGCGCCAGCGGGGGACAGGGTACGTGGGATGGCTACACCTTC; V: TRBV10-2; J: TRBJ1-2; size: -; D: TRBD1
CDR3: CASARGASGPSYEQYF; DNA: TGTGCTAGTGCCCGGGGGGCTAGCGGGCCCTCCTACGAGCAGTACTTC; V: TRBV12-5; J: TRBJ2-7; size: -; D: TRBD2
CDR3: CASSHESGLTNTEAFF; DNA: TGTGCCAGCTCACACGAATCGGGACTTACGAACACTGAAGCTTTCTTT; V: TRBV18; J: TRBJ1-1; size: -; D: -
CDR3: CAWSVRGGGYNEQFF; DNA: TGTGCCTGGAGTGTACGGGGGGGAGGGTACAATGAGCAGTTCTTC; V: TRBV30; J: TRBJ2-1; size: -; D: TRBD2
CDR3: CSARLAGPEFF; DNA: TGCAGCGCCAGACTAGCCGGACCGGAGTTCTTC; V: TRBV29-1; J: TRBJ2-1; size: -; D: TRBD2
CDR3: CASSFSWSSYNEQFF; DNA: TGTGCCAGCAGCTTTAGCTGGAGCTCCTACAATGAGCAGTTCTTC; V: TRBV7-2; J: TRBJ2-1; size: -; D: -
CDR3: CASSRGYEQYF; DNA: TGTGCCAGCAGCCGAGGCTACGAGCAGTACTTC; V: TRBV7-9; J: TRBJ2-7; size: -; D: -
CDR3: CASSQYSDSPNEKLFF; DNA: TGTGCCAGCAGCCAATACTCGGACAGCCCTAATGAAAAACTGTTTTTT; V: TRBV4-2; J: TRBJ1-4; size: -; D: -